Shown below are 18 T cell receptor beta chains from a single sample sequenced in a study of read filtering for tumor transcriptome and immune sequencing. From roughly 390 ng of RNA, a library with molecular barcoded alpha/delta and beta/gamma adaptors was made. TCRdb ran MiXCR on the reads and lists one entry per CDR3 protein. This table has around 40,000 distinct CDR3 sequences, approximately 12% appearing once. The sequenced material came from a population of CD138-negative cells sorted from bone marrow. The receptors derive from a donor at least 40 years old with multiple myeloma.

About this clonotype itself: A read error likely explains this, since a far larger clone differs by one base. The CDR3 here is CASSPLGGFGTEASF. DNA for the CDR3: TGTGCCAGCAGTCCTCTAGGGGGCTTTGGCACTGAAGCTTCCTTT. V and J are TRBV28 and TRBJ1-6, with TRBD1 matching 7 bases. The CDR3 length is 15 residues. Germline CDR1 and CDR2: MDHEN and SYDVKM. Full variable domain (remainder filled in from reference TRBV28 and TRBJ1-6): DVKVTQSSRYLVKRTGEKVFLECVQDMDHENMFWYRQDPGLGLRLIYFSYDVKMKEKGDIPEGYSVSREKKERFSLILESASTNQTSMYLCASSPLGGFGTEASFGNGTRLTVT.

On this clonotype itself: A much larger clone lies a single base off, so this may be a read error. This chain connects TRBV4-1 to TRBJ1-1; D unclear. Looked up from germline, CDR1 is MGHRA and CDR2 is YSYEKL. The CDR3 spans 17 residues. The V and J ends lost 1 base and 4 bases respectively, with 19 bases between them. The CDR3 sequence: CASSQVLFGSGATEAFF. The CDR3, as DNA: TGCGCCAGCAGCCAAGTACTCTTCGGGAGTGGTGCCACTGAAGCTTTCTTT.

About this clonotype: A read error may explain this, as a much larger clone is one base away. The chain is built from TRBV28 and TRBJ1-1; D uncertain. The CDR3 runs 14 residues. From germline, CDR1 is MDHEN and CDR2 SYDVKM. The V and J ends lost 2 bases and 6 bases respectively, with 13 bases between them. The CDR3 coding sequence is TGTGCCAGCAGTTTACCTGTCAGCCCCCCTGAAGCTTTCTTT. Protein product: CASSLPVSPPEAFF.

This clonotype was counted ten times or more. This chain uses TRBV11-2 with TRBJ1-1; D might be TRBD1 (5 bases). The CDR3 runs 15 residues. Germline CDR1 reads SGHAT; CDR2 reads FQNNGV. The V end was cut by 4 bases, the J end by 5 bases, with 17 bases between. In DNA form, the CDR3 reads TGTGCCAGCAGCTCAATCCGAAGGGGAAAAACTGAAGCTTTCTTT. Translating it yields CASSSIRRGKTEAFF.

This clonotype was seen repeatedly, ten times or more. The V gene is TRBV13, the J gene TRBJ2-3, with D tentatively TRBD2 (6 bases). There are 14 residues in the CDR3. Germline values: CDR1 PRHDT, CDR2 FYEKMQ (reference sequence). The V end was cut by 3 bases, the J end by 1 base, with 8 bases between. The CDR3 protein is CASSFGGGTDTQYF. For the CDR3, the DNA is TGTGCCAGCAGCTTTGGAGGGGGCACAGATACGCAGTATTTT.

In its sample, this clonotype was seen many times. This chain links TRBV14 with TRBJ1-1; possible D gene TRBD1, 6 bases. Trimming pared 5 bases from V and 0 bases from J, leaving 13 bases between. This CDR3 region has 15 residues. CDR1 is SGHDN, CDR2 FVKESK, per germline. This CDR3 reads CASSARDTLNTEAFF. CDR3 sequence (DNA): TGTGCCAGCAGCGCCCGGGACACTTTGAACACTGAAGCTTTCTTT.

Ten or more counts support this clonotype. The chain has TRBV9 and TRBJ1-4, with a tentative D call TRBD1 (5 bases). Per the germline V gene, CDR1 is SGDLS and CDR2 is YYNGEE. This CDR3 is 15 amino acids long. Trimming pared 0 bases from V and 8 bases from J, leaving 14 bases between. CDR3 sequence: CASSVAWGLGEKLFF. For the CDR3, the DNA is TGTGCCAGCAGCGTAGCATGGGGGTTGGGGGAAAAACTGTTTTTT.

This clonotype was seen only a few times. Being one base from a much bigger clone, this may be a read error. Since the CDR3 does not end with the conserved phenylalanine or tryptophan, this likely comes from a read error. The J gene is TRBJ2-1, the V gene TRBV29-1; D unresolved. V gave up 2 bases and J gave up 0 bases, with 8 bases separating them. Germline CDR1 reads SQVTM; CDR2 reads ANQGSEA. This CDR3 contains 14 residues. CDR3 residues: CSVELVSSYNEQFS. The CDR3 nucleotides are TGCAGCGTTGAATTGGTCAGCTCCTACAATGAGCAGTTCTCC.

This chain uses TRBV20-1 with TRBJ2-3; 10 nucleotides align to TRBD2. This CDR3 is built from 15 residues. Germline V gene data show CDR1 as DFQATT and CDR2 as SNEGSKA (reference sequence). The junction had 8 bases not matched to a gene; V was cut back by 3 bases and J by 5 bases. The chain's CDR3 is CSARSKRGGQDTQYF. DNA for the CDR3: TGCAGTGCTAGGTCGAAGCGGGGGGGCCAAGATACGCAGTATTTT.

This clonotype was observed at least ten times. This chain joins TRBV15 and TRBJ2-1, with D unclear. Germline-derived CDR1 and CDR2 are LNHNV and YYDKDF (reference sequence). V lost 1 base and J lost 12, with 16 bases in between. The CDR3 is 14 residues long. Written as DNA, the CDR3 is TGTGCCACCAGCAGAGTGGCAACCGAGAGTGGGCAGTTCTTC. Its protein product is CATSRVATESGQFF.

Ten or more counts support this clonotype. This chain joins TRBV5-1 and TRBJ2-3, with 9 bases matching TRBD2. The trim removed 3 bases at V and 4 bases at J, leaving 3 bases unmatched. CDR1 and CDR2 (germline): SGHRS, YFSETQ. CDR3 length: 14 amino acids. The CDR3 bases are TGCGCCAGCAGCTCTTTAGCGGGGGCAGATACGCAGTATTTT. Its translation: CASSSLAGADTQYF.

In this sample, this clonotype turned up a few times. V gene TRBV5-8 combines with J gene TRBJ2-5; the D gene is possibly TRBD2 (5 bases). The germline V gene has CDR1 SGHTS and CDR2 YDEGEE. The CDR3 runs to 12 residues. Trimming took off 4 bases at V and 5 bases at J, with 9 bases between the two ends. The CDR3 is CASSARRETQYF. The CDR3 nucleotides are TGTGCCAGCAGCGCAAGGAGGGAGACCCAGTACTTC.

There are many counts of this clonotype. V usage is TRBV6-6 and J usage is TRBJ2-7; 10 nucleotides line up with TRBD1. V shed 6 bases and J 3 bases; nucleotides not matched to a gene: 8. CDR1 is MNHNY and CDR2 is SVGAGI in the germline V gene (reference sequence). The CDR3 spans 15 residues. The CDR3: CASSAGQGFLYEQYF. For the CDR3, the DNA is TGTGCCAGCAGCGCGGGACAGGGGTTTCTCTACGAGCAGTACTTC.

This clonotype was counted ten times or more. This sequence joins TRBV27 and TRBJ2-2; tentative D call: TRBD1 (6 bases). The germline V and J ends were trimmed by 5 bases and 7 bases, with 14 bases remaining between them. This CDR3 is 14 amino acids long. Germline assignment: CDR1 MNHEY and CDR2 SMNVEV (reference sequence). In nucleotides, the CDR3 is TGTGCCAGCAGTCCCAACAGGGCGGGCGGGGAGCTGTTTTTT. Encoded protein: CASSPNRAGGELFF.

This clonotype came up many times. V is TRBV7-9 and J is TRBJ2-3; D not certain. The V end lost 0 bases, the J end lost 0 bases, and 7 bases lay between the germline ends. This CDR3 spans 15 amino acids. CDR1 is SEHNR, CDR2 FQNEAQ, per germline (reference sequence). CDR3 in DNA: TGTGCCAGCAGCTTAGCGGGCGGTAGCACAGATACGCAGTATTTT. Translated, it gives CASSLAGGSTDTQYF.

V usage is TRBV6-4 and J usage is TRBJ2-1; weak D call: TRBD1 (6 bases). This CDR3 contains 12 residues. Trimming stripped 0 bases from V and 11 bases from J, with 8 bases between. Germline-derived CDR1 and CDR2 are MRHNA and SNTAGT. The CDR3 reads CASSDSGQQQFF. Written as DNA, the CDR3 is TGTGCCAGCAGTGACTCGGGACAACAGCAGTTCTTC.

This clonotype was counted many times. The chain combines TRBV28 with TRBJ1-4; possibly TRBD1 for D (5 bases). Trimming took 5 bases from V and 0 from J, leaving 19 bases between them. The CDR3 contains 18 residues. CDR1 is MDHEN, CDR2 SYDVKM, per germline. In nucleotides, the CDR3 is TGTGCCAGCAGTCCCCCCTCAGACAGCTCCCCAACTAATGAAAAACTGTTTTTT. Translation: CASSPPSDSSPTNEKLFF.

This clonotype has a count of ten or more. The V gene is TRBV4-2, the J gene TRBJ2-7, with 7 bases that match TRBD1. With 1 base clipped from V and 2 bases from J, the junction kept 5 bases outside the gene matches. This CDR3 has 15 amino acids. Germline values: CDR1 LGHNA, CDR2 YNFKEQ. DNA for the CDR3: TGTGCCAGCAGCCAAGGGGCGACAGGGCCCTACGAGCAGTACTTC. Protein product: CASSQGATGPYEQYF.